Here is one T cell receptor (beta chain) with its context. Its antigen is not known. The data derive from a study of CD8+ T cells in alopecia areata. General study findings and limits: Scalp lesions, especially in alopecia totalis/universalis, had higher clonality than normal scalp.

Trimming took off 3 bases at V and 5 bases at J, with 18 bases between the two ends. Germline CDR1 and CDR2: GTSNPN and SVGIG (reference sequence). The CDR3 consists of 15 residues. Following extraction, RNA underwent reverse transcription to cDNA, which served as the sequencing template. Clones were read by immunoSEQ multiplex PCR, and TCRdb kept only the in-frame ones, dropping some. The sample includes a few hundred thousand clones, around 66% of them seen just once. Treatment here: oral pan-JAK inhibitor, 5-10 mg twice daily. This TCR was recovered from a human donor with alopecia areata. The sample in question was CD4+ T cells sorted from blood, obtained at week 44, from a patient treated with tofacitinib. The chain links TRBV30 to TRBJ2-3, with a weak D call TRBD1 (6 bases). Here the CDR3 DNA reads TGTGCCTGGAGCCTGACAGGCGGCAGTGGAGATACGCAGTATTTT. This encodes CAWSLTGGSGDTQYF.